A single sample is the source of the 17 T cell receptor beta chains below, sequenced in a study of vaccination and CD4 T cells after COVID-19. No antigen has been identified for these receptors. Cultured CD4+ T cell DNA was sequenced using the Oncomine TCR Beta short-read assay. Each CDR3 protein is one row after TCRdb ran MiXCR on the PCR reads. This table holds thousands of distinct CDR3 sequences, around 40% found once. The treatment is: 10-day PBMC culture with coronavirus spike peptide pools or control peptides (ViraFEST assay). The unexposed donor's CD4+ T cells were collected before the COVID-19 pandemic (2011-2018). The sample comprised CD4+ T cells from blood, cultured in vitro. The receptors shown here come from a human donor in good health.

The chain uses TRBV6-1 and TRBJ1-3; D is undetermined. Trimming shortened V by 3 bases and J by 0 bases, and 9 bases separated the two germline ends. The CDR3 runs to 15 residues. The germline V gene encodes CDR1 MNHNS and CDR2 SASEGT. The CDR3 is CASSDMSNSGNTIYF. CDR3 DNA sequence: TGTGCCAGCAGTGATATGAGCAACTCTGGAAACACCATATATTTT.

The chain combines TRBV29-1 with TRBJ2-3; 8 bases match TRBD2. The CDR3 is 14 amino acids. Germline lookup yields CDR1 SQVTM and CDR2 ANQGSEA. V dropped 3 bases and J dropped 6; count of bases not matched to a gene: 8. The CDR3 protein is CSVEVGGVWDTQYF. DNA of the CDR3: TGCAGCGTTGAGGTCGGGGGGGTGTGGGATACGCAGTATTTT.

This chain joins TRBV5-6 and TRBJ2-5, with D unclear. Germline CDR1 SGHDT, CDR2 YYEEEE. With 1 base removed from V and 3 bases from J, the gap between germline ends came to 4 bases. CDR3 size: 12 residues. Written as DNA, the CDR3 is TGTGCCAGCAGCTTGATCAAAGAGACCCAGTACTTC. Translation gives CASSLIKETQYF.

This clonotype was seen more than once but under ten times. The chain is built from TRBV7-9 and TRBJ1-1, with D maybe TRBD1 (5 bases). Per the germline V gene, CDR1 is SEHNR and CDR2 is FQNEAQ (reference sequence). CDR3 length: 13 amino acids. Trimming took 4 bases from V and 4 from J, leaving 10 bases between them. The CDR3: CASSSWGSTEAFF. CDR3 nucleotides: TGTGCCAGCAGCTCATGGGGGAGCACTGAAGCTTTCTTT. The full variable domain, in which reference TRBV7-9 and TRBJ1-1 provide the parts outside the CDR3, is DTGVSQNPRHKITKRGQNVTFRCDPISEHNRLYWYRQTLGQGPEFLTYFQNEAQLEKSRLLSDRFSAERPKGSFSTLEIQRTEQGDSAMYLCASSSWGSTEAFFGQGTRLTVV.

The chain joins TRBV19 to TRBJ2-3; D unresolved. Germline V gene data show CDR1 as LNHDA and CDR2 as SQIVND (reference sequence). The CDR3 totals 11 residues. V lost 4 bases, J lost 6 bases, and 5 bases lay in between. The CDR3 DNA reads TGTGCCAGTAGTACCCGGGATACGCAGTATTTT. Translating it yields CASSTRDTQYF.

This clonotype was detected a few times. This chain uses TRBV19 with TRBJ1-2; TRBD1 matches 7 bases. The germline V gene has CDR1 LNHDA and CDR2 SQIVND (reference sequence). Germline trimming cut 2 bases from V and 2 bases from J; bases unmatched to any gene: 5. The CDR3 length is 15 residues. In DNA form, the CDR3 reads TGTGCCAGTAGTATATGGGGACAGACCAACTATGGCTACACCTTC. Protein: CASSIWGQTNYGYTF.

This clonotype is labeled as large. This chain connects TRBV2 to TRBJ2-5, with TRBD1 matching 8 bases. This CDR3 contains 14 residues. Losses at the gene ends were 2 bases for V and 5 bases for J; bases not matched to a gene: 4. Germline assignment: CDR1 SNHLY and CDR2 FYNNEI. The CDR3 DNA sequence: TGTGCCAGCAGTGAACAGGGGGCGGAGGAGACCCAGTACTTC. Its translation is CASSEQGAEETQYF. The full variable domain, with the rest looked up from reference TRBV2 and TRBJ2-5, is EPEVTQTPSHQVTQMGQEVILRCVPISNHLYFYWYRQILGQKVEFLVSFYNNEISEKSEIFDDQFSVERPDGSNFTLKIRSTKLEDSAMYFCASSEQGAEETQYFGPGTRLLVL.

The chain links TRBV6-4 to TRBJ2-3; D unclear. Trimming left V 4 bases short and J 6 bases short, with 14 bases between. Germline V gene sequence: CDR1 MRHNA, CDR2 SNTAGT. The CDR3 covers 14 residues. Written as DNA, the CDR3 is TGTGCCAGCAGTGTAGACCACTCGCAGGATACGCAGTATTTT. Translation gives CASSVDHSQDTQYF.

This clonotype was seen more than once but under ten times. The genes are TRBV7-9 and TRBJ1-3; D gene ambiguous. Germline V gene lookup returns CDR1 SEHNR and CDR2 FQNEAQ (reference sequence). V lost 2 bases to trimming and J lost 0 bases, with 5 bases between them. The CDR3 length is 14 residues. The chain's CDR3 is CASSLSISGNTIYF. The CDR3 nucleotides are TGTGCCAGCAGCTTATCTATCTCTGGAAACACCATATATTTT. The full variable domain, rest sourced from reference TRBV7-9 and TRBJ1-3, is DTGVSQNPRHKITKRGQNVTFRCDPISEHNRLYWYRQTLGQGPEFLTYFQNEAQLEKSRLLSDRFSAERPKGSFSTLEIQRTEQGDSAMYLCASSLSISGNTIYFGEGSWLTVV.

This clonotype was counted only a few times. The chain carries TRBV7-9 and TRBJ2-5; weak D call: TRBD2 (6 bases). V was cut by 1 base and J by 7 bases, with 13 bases left in between. Germline V gene lookup returns CDR1 SEHNR and CDR2 FQNEAQ (reference sequence). The CDR3 is 14 residues long. CDR3 in DNA: TGTGCCAGCAGCTTAGGGACGGGGGTGACGACCCAGTACTTC. Its protein is CASSLGTGVTTQYF.

This clonotype has a handful of counts. The chain recombines TRBV6-2 or TRBV6-3 with TRBJ2-3, with 12 nucleotides matching TRBD2. The CDR3 is made up of 16 amino acids. Looked up from germline, CDR1 is MNHEY and CDR2 is SVGEGT. With 6 bases clipped from V and 4 bases from J, the junction kept 8 bases outside the gene matches. The CDR3, as DNA: TGTGCCAGCAGGACTCCTAGCGGGGGGGCCCCAGATACGCAGTATTTT. Protein product: CASRTPSGGAPDTQYF.

The chain is built from TRBV5-1 and TRBJ1-3, with D unresolved. V gave up 4 bases and J gave up 7 bases, with 15 bases separating them. CDR1 and CDR2 (germline): SGHRS, YFSETQ. The CDR3 is made up of 14 amino acids. CDR3 region: CASSLRSQANTIYF. The CDR3, as DNA: TGCGCCAGCAGCCTACGTAGCCAAGCGAACACCATATATTTT.

V usage is TRBV7-3 and J usage is TRBJ2-3; no reliable D call. Germline loops: CDR1 SGHTA, CDR2 FQGTGA. V dropped 2 bases and J dropped 4 bases, with 7 bases sitting between them. There are 13 residues in the CDR3. The chain's CDR3 is CASSLSKADTQYF. CDR3 DNA: TGTGCCAGCAGCTTATCGAAGGCAGATACGCAGTATTTT.

Here the CDR3 reads CASRPYSGGGSSYNEQFF. The CDR3 DNA follows: TGTGCCAGCAGACCGTACAGCGGGGGAGGGAGCTCCTACAATGAGCAGTTCTTC. This chain connects TRBV6-1 to TRBJ2-1, with 8 bases that match TRBD2. Germline V gene lookup returns CDR1 MNHNS and CDR2 SASEGT. CDR3 length: 18 amino acids. Trimming cost V 6 bases and J 0 bases; bases outside gene matches: 13.

The V and J genes are TRBV12-3 or TRBV12-4 and TRBJ1-2; TRBD1 aligns across 9 bases. V lost 8 bases and J lost 4; bases outside the gene matches: 5. CDR3 length equals 13 residues. The CDR3 protein is CASGDRGGYGYTF. The CDR3, as DNA: TGTGCCAGCGGCGACAGGGGGGGCTATGGCTACACCTTC.

This clonotype has only a few counts. The V gene is TRBV20-1, the J gene TRBJ2-2; D may match TRBD1 or TRBD2 (5 bases each). CDR1 DFQATT and CDR2 SNEGSKA come from the germline V gene (reference sequence). V lost 3 bases and J lost 0, with 17 bases in between. The CDR3 runs to 17 residues. Here the CDR3 reads CSARRPSGTANTGELFF. In DNA form, the CDR3 reads TGCAGTGCTAGGCGGCCTTCCGGGACGGCGAACACCGGGGAGCTGTTTTTT.

The J gene is TRBJ2-2, the V gene TRBV19; D gene unclear. V lost 10 bases and J lost 1, with 4 bases in between. This CDR3 is 11 amino acids long. From germline, CDR1 is LNHDA and CDR2 SQIVND (reference sequence). DNA of the CDR3: TGTGCCACCCAGAACACCGGGGAGCTGTTTTTT. Its protein is CATQNTGELFF. Full variable domain (rest looked up from reference TRBV19 and TRBJ2-2): DGGITQSPKYLFRKEGQNVTLSCEQNLNHDAMYWYRQDPGQGLRLIYYSQIVNDFQKGDIAEGYSVSREKKESFPLTVTSAQKNPTAFYLCATQNTGELFFGEGSRLTVL.